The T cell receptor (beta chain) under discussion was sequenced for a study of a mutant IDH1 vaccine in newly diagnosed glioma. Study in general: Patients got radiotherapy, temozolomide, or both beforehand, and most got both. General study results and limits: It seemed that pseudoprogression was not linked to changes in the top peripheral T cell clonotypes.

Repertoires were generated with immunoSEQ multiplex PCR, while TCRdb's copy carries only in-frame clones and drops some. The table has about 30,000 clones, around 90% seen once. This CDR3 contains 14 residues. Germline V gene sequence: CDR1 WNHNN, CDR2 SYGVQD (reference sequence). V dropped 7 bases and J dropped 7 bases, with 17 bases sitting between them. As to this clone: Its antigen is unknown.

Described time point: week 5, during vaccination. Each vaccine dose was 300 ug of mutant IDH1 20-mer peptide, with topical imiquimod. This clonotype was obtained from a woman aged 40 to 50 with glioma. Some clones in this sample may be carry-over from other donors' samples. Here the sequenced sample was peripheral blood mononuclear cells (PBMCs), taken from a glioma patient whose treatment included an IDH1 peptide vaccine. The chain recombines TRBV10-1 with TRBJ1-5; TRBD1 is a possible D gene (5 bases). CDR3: CASNRRGLKQPQHF. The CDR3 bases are TGCGCCAGCAACCGAAGGGGCTTAAAACAGCCCCAGCATTTT.